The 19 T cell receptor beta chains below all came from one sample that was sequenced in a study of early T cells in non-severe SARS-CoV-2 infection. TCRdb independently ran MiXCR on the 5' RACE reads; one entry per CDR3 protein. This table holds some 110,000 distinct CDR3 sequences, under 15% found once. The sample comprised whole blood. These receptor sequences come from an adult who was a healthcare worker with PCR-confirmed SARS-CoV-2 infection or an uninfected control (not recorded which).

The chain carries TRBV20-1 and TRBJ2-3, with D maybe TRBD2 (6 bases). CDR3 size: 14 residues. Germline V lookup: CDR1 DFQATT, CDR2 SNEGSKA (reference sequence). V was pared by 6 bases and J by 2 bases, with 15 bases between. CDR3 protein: CSANTGDFTDTQYF. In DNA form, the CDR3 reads TGCAGTGCAAATACCGGGGACTTCACAGATACGCAGTATTTT.

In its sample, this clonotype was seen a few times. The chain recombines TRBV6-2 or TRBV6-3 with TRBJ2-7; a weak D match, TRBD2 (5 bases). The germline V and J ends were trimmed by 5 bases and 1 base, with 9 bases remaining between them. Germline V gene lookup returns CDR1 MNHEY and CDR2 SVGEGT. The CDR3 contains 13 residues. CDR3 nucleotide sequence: TGTGCCAGCAGTAAACTAGTTTCCTACGAGCAGTACTTC. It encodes CASSKLVSYEQYF.

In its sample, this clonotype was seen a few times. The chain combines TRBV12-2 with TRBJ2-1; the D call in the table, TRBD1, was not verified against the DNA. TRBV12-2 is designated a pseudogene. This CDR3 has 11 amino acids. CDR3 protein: CASRSPHEQFF. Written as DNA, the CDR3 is TGTGCAAGTCGCTCCCCTCATGAGCAGTTCTTC.

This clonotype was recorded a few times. The CDR3: CASSSNLAGSSYNEQFF. The CDR3 nucleotides are TGTGCCAGCAGCTCGAATTTAGCGGGAAGCTCCTACAATGAGCAGTTCTTC. The chain uses TRBV7-3 and TRBJ2-1; 8 bases map to TRBD2. The CDR3 length is 17 residues. Germline V gene sequence: CDR1 SGHTA, CDR2 FQGTGA. V gave up 4 bases and J gave up 0 bases; unmatched junction bases: 8.

The CDR3 reads CASSLYAQRGGDTQYF. The DNA of the CDR3 is TGTGCCAGCAGTTTATACGCCCAGCGGGGAGGGGATACGCAGTATTTT. The chain recombines TRBV12-3 or TRBV12-4 with TRBJ2-3; 7 nucleotides align to TRBD2. V trimming: 2 bases; J trimming: 6 bases; junction bases outside the gene matches: 11. The CDR3 covers 16 residues.

The CDR3 here is CASSQGRDGYTF. Here the CDR3 DNA reads TGTGCCAGCAGCCAAGGAAGGGATGGCTACACCTTC. This chain links TRBV3-1 with TRBJ1-2; D remains ambiguous. The V end was cut by 1 base, the J end by 6 bases, with 6 bases between. There are 12 residues in the CDR3. Germline lookup yields CDR1 LGHDT and CDR2 YNNKEL (reference sequence). The variable domain in full, completed from reference TRBV3-1 and TRBJ1-2, reads DTAVSQTPKYLVTQMGNDKSIKCEQNLGHDTMYWYKQDSKKFLKIMFSYNNKELIINETVPNRFSPKSPDKAHLNLHINSLELGDSAVYFCASSQGRDGYTFGSGTRLTVV.

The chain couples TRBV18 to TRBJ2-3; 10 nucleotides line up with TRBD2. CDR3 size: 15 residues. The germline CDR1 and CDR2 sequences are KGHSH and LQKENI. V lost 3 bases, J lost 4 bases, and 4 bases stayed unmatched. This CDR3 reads CASSPERGGSDTQYF. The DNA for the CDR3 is TGTGCCAGCTCACCGGAGCGGGGGGGATCAGATACGCAGTATTTT.

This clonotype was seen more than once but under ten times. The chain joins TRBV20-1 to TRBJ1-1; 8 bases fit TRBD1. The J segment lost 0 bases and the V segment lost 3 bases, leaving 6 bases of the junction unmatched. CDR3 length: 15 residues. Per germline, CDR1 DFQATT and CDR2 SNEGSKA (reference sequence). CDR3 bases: TGCAGTGCTAGGACAGGGGAAATACTGAACACTGAAGCTTTCTTT. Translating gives CSARTGEILNTEAFF.

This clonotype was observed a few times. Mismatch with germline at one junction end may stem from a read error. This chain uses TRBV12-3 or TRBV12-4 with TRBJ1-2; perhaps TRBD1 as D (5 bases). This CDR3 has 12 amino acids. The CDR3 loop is CASSFMGPKLDF. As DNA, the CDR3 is TGTGCCAGCAGTTTTATGGGGCCAAAGTTGGACTTC.

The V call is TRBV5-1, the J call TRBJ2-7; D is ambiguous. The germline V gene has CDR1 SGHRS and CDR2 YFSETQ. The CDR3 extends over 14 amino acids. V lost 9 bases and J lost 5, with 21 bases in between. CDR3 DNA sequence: TGCGCCACCCGTCCGAGTCCCCTAAGCGACGAGCAGTACTTC. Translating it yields CATRPSPLSDEQYF.

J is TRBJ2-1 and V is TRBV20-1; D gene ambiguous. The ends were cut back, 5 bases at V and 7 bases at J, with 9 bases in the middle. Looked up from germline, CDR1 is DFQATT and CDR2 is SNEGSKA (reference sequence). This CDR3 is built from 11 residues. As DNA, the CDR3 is TGCAGTGCTGCTCGGTGGAATGAGCAGTTCTTC. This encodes CSAARWNEQFF.

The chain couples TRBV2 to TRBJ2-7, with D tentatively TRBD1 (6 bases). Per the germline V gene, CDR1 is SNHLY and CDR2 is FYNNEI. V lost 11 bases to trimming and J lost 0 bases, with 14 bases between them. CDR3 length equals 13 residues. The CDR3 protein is CAGGQYPSYEQYF. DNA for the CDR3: TGTGCCGGCGGACAGTACCCCTCCTACGAGCAGTACTTC.

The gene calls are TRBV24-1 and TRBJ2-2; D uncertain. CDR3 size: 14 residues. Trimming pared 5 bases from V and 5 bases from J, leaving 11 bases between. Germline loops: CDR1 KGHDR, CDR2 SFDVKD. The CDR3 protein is CATSAPGRTGELFF. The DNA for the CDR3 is TGTGCCACCAGTGCCCCCGGGCGAACCGGGGAGCTGTTTTTT.

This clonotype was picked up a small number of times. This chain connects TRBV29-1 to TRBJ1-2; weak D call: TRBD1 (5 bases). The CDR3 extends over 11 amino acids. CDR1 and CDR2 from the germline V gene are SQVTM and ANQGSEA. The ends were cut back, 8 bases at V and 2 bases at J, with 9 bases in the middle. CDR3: CSIGGNYGYTF. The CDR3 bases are TGCAGCATTGGGGGAAACTATGGCTACACCTTC.

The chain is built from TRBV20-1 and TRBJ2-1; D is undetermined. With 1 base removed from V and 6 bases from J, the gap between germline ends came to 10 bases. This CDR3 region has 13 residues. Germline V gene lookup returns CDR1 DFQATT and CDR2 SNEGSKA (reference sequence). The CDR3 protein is CSARGIRVNEQFF. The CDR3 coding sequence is TGCAGTGCTAGAGGTATACGGGTCAATGAGCAGTTCTTC.

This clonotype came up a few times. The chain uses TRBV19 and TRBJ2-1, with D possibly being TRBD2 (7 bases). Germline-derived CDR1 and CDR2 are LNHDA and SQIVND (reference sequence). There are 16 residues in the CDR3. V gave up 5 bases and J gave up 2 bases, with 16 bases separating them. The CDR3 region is CASSLGGGGPYNEQFF. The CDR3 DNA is TGTGCCAGTAGTCTCGGAGGGGGGGGCCCCTACAATGAGCAGTTCTTC.

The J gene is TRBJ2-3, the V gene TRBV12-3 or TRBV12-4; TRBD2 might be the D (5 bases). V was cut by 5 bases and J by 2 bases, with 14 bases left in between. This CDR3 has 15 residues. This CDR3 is CASSMPGLNTDTQYF. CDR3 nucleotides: TGTGCCAGCAGTATGCCGGGATTAAACACAGATACGCAGTATTTT.

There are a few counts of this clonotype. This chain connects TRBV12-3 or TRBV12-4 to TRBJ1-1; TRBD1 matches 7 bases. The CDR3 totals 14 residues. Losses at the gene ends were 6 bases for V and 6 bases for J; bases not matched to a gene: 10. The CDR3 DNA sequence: TGTGCCAGCAGAACGACAGGGCAAGGCGCTGAAGCTTTCTTT. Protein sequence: CASRTTGQGAEAFF.

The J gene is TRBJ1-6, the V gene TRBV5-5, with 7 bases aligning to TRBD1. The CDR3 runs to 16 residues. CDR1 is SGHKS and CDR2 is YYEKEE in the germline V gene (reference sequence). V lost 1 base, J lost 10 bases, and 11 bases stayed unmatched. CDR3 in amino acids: CASSLTRQGRGSPLHF. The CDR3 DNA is TGTGCCAGCAGCTTGACCCGACAGGGTCGAGGATCACCCCTCCACTTT.